This passage covers 13 T cell receptor beta chains from one sample sequenced in a study of sequential checkpoint blockade in melanoma. Treatment here: randomized to nivolumab then ipilimumab (arm A) or the reverse (arm B). Clones were read by immunoSEQ multiplex PCR, and TCRdb kept only the in-frame ones, dropping some. The profile shows around 15,000 clones, more than 85% of them singletons. The source was CD8+ T cells sorted from blood (inferred from file names), collected from a patient given nivolumab and ipilimumab in sequence. These receptors originate from a human donor with melanoma.

This rearrangement joins TRBV29-1 to TRBJ2-1; TRBD2 might be the D (6 bases). The V end lost 4 bases, the J end lost 2 bases, and 12 bases lay between the germline ends. Germline lookup yields CDR1 SQVTM and CDR2 ANQGSEA. The CDR3 extends over 14 amino acids. CDR3 amino acids: CSVVGGDAYNEQFF. The DNA of the CDR3 is TGCAGCGTTGTGGGCGGGGACGCCTACAATGAGCAGTTCTTC.

The rearrangement links TRBV27 to TRBJ2-7, with TRBD1 as a possible D gene (6 bases). The CDR3 runs to 14 residues. CDR1 and CDR2 from the germline V gene are MNHEY and SMNVEV (reference sequence). V dropped 2 bases and J dropped 2 bases, with 10 bases sitting between them. CDR3 DNA: TGTGCCAGCAGTTTACAGGGGAAAGCCTACGAGCAGTACTTC. It codes for CASSLQGKAYEQYF.

Only one count was recorded for this clone. The chain has TRBV2 and TRBJ2-7; possibly TRBD2 for D (5 bases). Trimming took off 5 bases at V and 0 bases at J, with 17 bases between the two ends. The germline V gene encodes CDR1 SNHLY and CDR2 FYNNEI. There are 16 residues in the CDR3. CDR3 DNA sequence: TGTGCCAGCAGTTCCGGGCCCGGGGAGAGCTCCTACGAGCAGTACGTC. Translation gives CASSSGPGESSYEQYV.

The chain couples TRBV18 to TRBJ2-7, with TRBD2 identical over 8 bases. After removal of 2 bases from V and 5 bases from J, the junction contained 11 bases not matched to a gene. Looked up from germline, CDR1 is KGHSH and CDR2 is LQKENI. The CDR3 has 16 amino acids. The CDR3 spells CASSPVNGGASDEQYV. The CDR3 coding sequence is TGTGCCAGCTCACCAGTTAACGGGGGGGCCTCGGACGAGCAGTACGTC.

J is TRBJ1-2 and V is TRBV15; maybe TRBD1 (5 bases). Germline CDR1 is LNHNV and CDR2 is YYDKDF (reference sequence). Trimming stripped 5 bases from V and 0 bases from J, with 19 bases between. The CDR3 has 17 residues. The CDR3 reads CATSDPATGEPNYGYTF. The CDR3 region has the DNA TGTGCCACCAGCGATCCCGCGACGGGGGAGCCTAACTATGGCTACACCTTC.

The V gene is TRBV7-9, the J gene TRBJ1-4, with a weak D call TRBD1 (5 bases). The CDR3 has 14 residues. Germline values: CDR1 SEHNR, CDR2 FQNEAQ (reference sequence). The V gene lost 5 bases and the J gene lost 8 bases, with 15 bases spanning the gap. CDR3 sequence reads: CASSPVGGREKLFF. CDR3 coding DNA: TGTGCCAGCAGCCCTGTGGGGGGAAGGGAAAAACTGTTTTTT.

The rearrangement joins TRBV25-1 to TRBJ1-1, with TRBD1 matching over 8 bases. Per the germline V gene, CDR1 is MGHDK and CDR2 is SYGVNS. This CDR3 has 13 residues. J lost 6 bases, V lost 6 bases, and 6 bases had no gene match. The CDR3: CASSTGGRAEAFF. The DNA for the CDR3 is TGTGCCAGCAGCACAGGGGGTCGAGCTGAAGCTTTCTTT.

The V gene is TRBV5-1, the J gene TRBJ1-6, with D maybe TRBD1 (5 bases). Germline V CDR1 and CDR2: SGHRS, YFSETQ. Trimming stripped 5 bases from V and 0 bases from J, with 15 bases between. The CDR3 is made up of 17 amino acids. The DNA of the CDR3 is TGCGCCAGCAGTTTTTTGTCCAGGGACTCCTATAATTCACCCCTCCACTTT. This translates into CASSFLSRDSYNSPLHF.

The chain links TRBV9 to TRBJ2-1, with TRBD2 matching over 9 bases. The ends lost 0 bases at V and 6 bases at J; junction bases unmatched: 4. The CDR3 has 15 residues. Germline CDR1 and CDR2: SGDLS and YYNGEE. In DNA, the CDR3 is TGTGCCAGCAGCGTAGAAGGGACTAGCAGCAATGAGCAGTTCTTC. Protein sequence: CASSVEGTSSNEQFF.

This clone was picked up one time. This sequence joins TRBV10-2 and TRBJ2-7; 7 bases align to TRBD2. The CDR3 has 13 amino acids. J was trimmed by 5 bases and V by 8 bases; bases with no gene match: 9. CDR1 and CDR2 (germline): WSHSY, SAAADI. DNA of the CDR3: TGCGCCAGCGGATTGGGAGGGGTGAACGAGCAGTACGTC. It is translated as CASGLGGVNEQYV.

J is TRBJ2-7 and V is TRBV4-2; TRBD2 matches 14 bases. The CDR3 is 19 residues long. Germline V CDR1 and CDR2: LGHNA, YNFKEQ. V shed 2 bases, J shed 2 bases, and the junction held 11 bases outside the gene matches. In DNA form, the CDR3 reads TGTGCCAGCAGCCAACTTACCTCGGGGACTAGCGGGAGACCCTACGAGCAGTACTTC. Translation gives CASSQLTSGTSGRPYEQYF.

The rearrangement links TRBV7-9 to TRBJ2-7; D not certain. V dropped 5 bases and J dropped 5 bases, with 16 bases sitting between them. This CDR3 comprises 14 residues. Germline loops: CDR1 SEHNR, CDR2 FQNEAQ (reference sequence). The CDR3 is CASSPPALLHEQYF. DNA for the CDR3: TGTGCCAGCAGCCCTCCCGCGCTTCTCCACGAGCAGTACTTC.

V gene TRBV28 combines with J gene TRBJ2-7; D unclear. The CDR3 runs to 13 residues. V was trimmed by 5 bases and J by 1 base, leaving 9 bases between them. From germline, CDR1 is MDHEN and CDR2 SYDVKM. The CDR3 here is CASSRGYSYEQYF. CDR3 nucleotide sequence: TGTGCCAGCAGTAGAGGTTATTCCTACGAGCAGTACTTC.